These 25 T cell receptor beta chains originate from one sample sequenced in a study of T cell repertoires in cytomegalovirus infection. The antigens of these receptors remain unknown. TCRdb passed the reads through MiXCR, listing each CDR3 protein once. The repertoire holds about 890,000 distinct CDR3 sequences, more than 25% seen once, with around 15% in the top ten. This specimen consisted of cultured CD8+ T cells from PBMCs, obtained from culture after CMV antigen stimulation. The receptors originated from a human donor in good health (CMV status not recorded). Some clones in this sample may be carry-over from other donors' samples.

This clonotype was counted ten times or more. The junction does not match germline at one end; this may be a read error. The chain has TRBV7-7 and TRBJ2-3; D might be TRBD1 or TRBD2, each matching 5 bases. Germline loops: CDR1 SSHAT, CDR2 FNYEAQ (reference sequence). This CDR3 contains 15 residues. In DNA form, the CDR3 reads TGTGCTAGCAGCCCGGGACCTTCAAGCACAGATACGCAGTATTTT. The encoded protein is CASSPGPSSTDTQYF. The variable domain in full, completed from reference TRBV7-7 and TRBJ2-3, reads GAGVSQSPRYKVTKRGQDVTLRCDPISSHATLYWYQQALGQGPEFLTYFNYEAQPDKSGLPSDRFSAERPEGSISTLTIQRTEQRDSAMYRCASSPGPSSTDTQYFGPGTRLTVL.

This chain links TRBV12-3 or TRBV12-4 with TRBJ1-3, with no clear D. This CDR3 has 15 amino acids. V lost 5 bases to trimming and J lost 1 base, with 12 bases between them. The CDR3 spells CASSAPVVSGNTIYF. Written as DNA, the CDR3 is TGTGCCAGCAGTGCGCCGGTGGTATCTGGAAACACCATATATTTT.

This clonotype was seen a few times. The rearrangement links TRBV28 to TRBJ2-3; 9 positions match TRBD1. Looked up from germline, CDR1 is MDHEN and CDR2 is SYDVKM. The CDR3 contains 15 residues. The J segment lost 5 bases and the V segment lost 5 bases, leaving 8 bases of the junction unmatched. The CDR3: CASSDHRGLGDTQYF. The CDR3 DNA reads as TGTGCCAGCAGTGATCACAGGGGGCTGGGAGATACGCAGTATTTT.

V is TRBV7-9 and J is TRBJ2-1; the match to TRBD2 covers 9 bases. The V and J ends lost 9 bases and 5 bases, in that order; junction bases with no gene match: 5. The germline gives CDR1 SEHNR, CDR2 FQNEAQ (reference sequence). CDR3 length: 13 residues. The CDR3 loop is CASIKRGDNEQFF. In DNA form, the CDR3 reads TGTGCCAGTATAAAGCGGGGGGACAATGAGCAGTTCTTC.

The chain is built from TRBV27 and TRBJ2-2; perhaps TRBD1 as D (6 bases). The CDR3 extends over 13 amino acids. The germline V and J ends were trimmed by 8 bases and 6 bases, with 13 bases remaining between them. The germline V gene encodes CDR1 MNHEY and CDR2 SMNVEV (reference sequence). The CDR3 coding sequence is TGTGCCAGCCGTGTGGGGGCCGCCGGGGAGCTGTTTTTT. Protein product: CASRVGAAGELFF.

This clonotype was detected only a few times. This chain connects TRBV7-6 to TRBJ1-2, with D possibly matching TRBD1 (6 bases). This CDR3 has 13 residues. V was pared by 6 bases and J by 8 bases, with 16 bases between. Germline loops: CDR1 SGHVS, CDR2 FNYEAQ. The CDR3 coding sequence is TGTGCCAGCAGTGCTACAGGGTCGTTGGGCTACACCTTC. It is translated as CASSATGSLGYTF.

This sequence joins TRBV28 and TRBJ2-7; D might be TRBD2 (6 bases). With 4 bases removed from V and 7 bases from J, the gap between germline ends came to 17 bases. CDR3 size: 14 residues. Germline assignment: CDR1 MDHEN and CDR2 SYDVKM. The DNA for the CDR3 is TGTGCCAGCAGTTCCCGGGAGCATCTGGGAGAGCAGTACGTC. Amino acids: CASSSREHLGEQYV.

The genes are TRBV10-3 and TRBJ1-2; no definite D call. Germline V gene sequence: CDR1 ENHRY, CDR2 SYGVKD. This CDR3 spans 17 amino acids. CDR3 residues: CVTTKGGEDGTNYGYTF. The CDR3 bases are TGTGTCACTACTAAGGGCGGTGAAGACGGAACTAACTATGGCTACACCTTC.

The CDR3 region is CASSPATPHYEQYV. DNA for the CDR3: TGTGCCAGCTCACCGGCTACTCCCCATTACGAGCAGTACGTC. V gene TRBV18 combines with J gene TRBJ2-7; D is unclear. The germline gives CDR1 KGHSH, CDR2 LQKENI. V lost 3 bases and J 4 bases, leaving 13 bases between the germline ends. The CDR3 extends over 14 amino acids.

This clonotype appeared a few times. This chain connects TRBV7-6 to TRBJ2-5; 10 positions agree with TRBD2. The CDR3 runs 18 residues. CDR1 is SGHVS, CDR2 FNYEAQ, per germline. The junction had 15 bases not matched to a gene; V was cut back by 3 bases and J by 5 bases. CDR3 sequence (DNA): TGTGCCAGCAGCTTCGAAAAGCGGGGGGGCCGGGATTTGGAGACCCAGTACTTC. It specifies CASSFEKRGGRDLETQYF.

V usage is TRBV20-1 and J usage is TRBJ2-4; possible D gene TRBD1, 5 bases. Germline V gives CDR1 DFQATT, CDR2 SNEGSKA (reference sequence). V shed 4 bases and J shed 0 bases, with 10 bases lying between them. The CDR3 has 14 amino acids. The CDR3 is CSAIRQLAKNIQYF. The CDR3 DNA reads TGCAGTGCTATTAGACAGTTAGCCAAAAACATTCAGTACTTC.

This clonotype was picked up many times. The chain couples TRBV6-9 to TRBJ1-5; D is perhaps TRBD1 (5 bases). Germline lookup yields CDR1 MNHGY and CDR2 SVAAGI. V was trimmed by 8 bases and J by 6 bases, leaving 14 bases between them. This CDR3 has 13 amino acids. CDR3 sequence: CASGHGQAQPQHF. Written as DNA, the CDR3 is TGTGCCAGCGGCCACGGACAAGCTCAGCCCCAGCATTTT.

This clonotype occurred a few times. The V gene is TRBV5-4, the J gene TRBJ2-1; TRBD1 agrees at 7 bases. The length of the CDR3 is 16 residues. The V gene's germline CDR1 is SGHNT and CDR2 YYREEE (reference sequence). Trimming cost V 0 bases and J 6 bases; bases outside gene matches: 9. Written as DNA, the CDR3 is TGTGCCAGCAGCTTGGCCTGGGGACAGCTTACCAATGAGCAGTTCTTC. As protein: CASSLAWGQLTNEQFF. Filled out from reference TRBV5-4 and TRBJ2-1, the complete variable domain reads ETGVTQSPTHLIKTRGQQVTLRCSSQSGHNTVSWYQQALGQGPQFIFQYYREEENGRGNFPPRFSGLQFPNYSSELNVNALELDDSALYLCASSLAWGQLTNEQFFGPGTRLTVL.

This chain uses TRBV6-2 or TRBV6-3 with TRBJ2-5, with 8 positions matching TRBD2. After removal of 7 bases from V and 7 bases from J, the junction contained 5 bases not matched to a gene. In germline, CDR1 is MNHEY, CDR2 SVGEGT. The CDR3 extends over 12 amino acids. The CDR3 sequence is CASKGSGVTQYF. The CDR3 bases are TGTGCCAGCAAAGGTAGCGGGGTGACCCAGTACTTC.

This clonotype was seen a handful of times. The CDR3 DNA reads as TGTGCCAGCAGCTTTTCGGACAGCACTCACTATGGCTACACCTTC. Its protein is CASSFSDSTHYGYTF. The V gene is TRBV7-6, the J gene TRBJ1-2; possible D gene TRBD1, 6 bases. V was pared by 3 bases and J by 3 bases, with 14 bases between. CDR3 size: 15 residues. Per the germline V gene, CDR1 is SGHVS and CDR2 is FNYEAQ.

This clonotype came up many times. The chain is built from TRBV27 and TRBJ1-1; D might be TRBD1 (5 bases). This CDR3 has 14 residues. The germline V gene encodes CDR1 MNHEY and CDR2 SMNVEV (reference sequence). Trimming left V 4 bases short and J 8 bases short, with 17 bases between. The CDR3 reads CASSYLGGRLEAFF. CDR3 DNA: TGTGCCAGCAGTTACCTTGGGGGACGACTAGAAGCTTTCTTT.

The chain combines TRBV7-6 with TRBJ2-5; D is ambiguous. V was cut by 1 base and J by 4 bases, with 13 bases left in between. The CDR3 sequence is 15 residues long. The germline V gene has CDR1 SGHVS and CDR2 FNYEAQ. The CDR3 DNA reads as TGTGCCAGCAGCTTAGTGTTTGCAGTCGGAGAGACCCAGTACTTC. This sequence encodes CASSLVFAVGETQYF.

This clonotype was seen at least ten times. The rearrangement links TRBV10-3 to TRBJ1-5; weak D call: TRBD1 (5 bases). CDR1 and CDR2 (germline): ENHRY, SYGVKD. V was shortened by 1 base and J by 1 base, with 17 bases between the two germline ends. The CDR3 is 18 residues long. CDR3 residues: CAISEFNRDSSSNQPQHF. The CDR3 nucleotides are TGTGCCATCAGTGAGTTCAACCGGGACTCTTCCAGCAATCAGCCCCAGCATTTT.

This chain links TRBV5-6 with TRBJ2-7; D gene ambiguous. Between the trimmed V and J ends, which lost 0 bases and 7 bases, there was a span of 11 bases. The CDR3 contains 13 residues. The germline CDR1 and CDR2 sequences are SGHDT and YYEEEE. This CDR3 is CASSLASSREQYF. The DNA of the CDR3 is TGTGCCAGCAGCTTGGCCAGCTCCCGGGAGCAGTACTTC.

This chain uses TRBV7-9 with TRBJ2-1; TRBD2 agrees at 8 bases. Per the germline V gene, CDR1 is SEHNR and CDR2 is FQNEAQ (reference sequence). V lost 7 bases to trimming and J lost 9 bases; unmatched junction nucleotides: 11. The CDR3 contains 14 residues. CDR3 region: CASTGGRSWGEQFF. The CDR3 DNA is TGTGCCAGCACTGGCGGGAGGAGCTGGGGTGAGCAGTTCTTC.

V and J are TRBV4-3 and TRBJ1-5; maybe TRBD1 (5 bases). V lost 0 bases and J 0 bases, leaving 18 bases between the germline ends. The CDR3 has 19 residues. CDR1 and CDR2 from the germline V gene are LGHNA and YSLEER. This CDR3 reads CASSQERGRQTYSNQPQHF. In nucleotides, the CDR3 is TGCGCCAGCAGCCAAGAACGGGGGAGACAGACTTATAGCAATCAGCCCCAGCATTTT.

On this clonotype itself: At one end, the junction sequence differs from germline, possibly due to a read error. V usage is TRBV7-9 and J usage is TRBJ2-2; tentatively, D is TRBD1 (6 bases). The length of the CDR3 is 15 residues. In germline, CDR1 is SEHNR, CDR2 FQNEAQ (reference sequence). CDR3 sequence (DNA): TGTGTCAGCAGCTTAGGGGGACGGGGCACCGGGGAGCTGTTTTTT. Translated, it gives CVSSLGGRGTGELFF.

V gene TRBV27 combines with J gene TRBJ2-3; the match to TRBD2 covers 11 bases. The CDR3 has 15 residues. V was pared by 2 bases and J by 7 bases, with 5 bases of the junction left unmatched. Germline V gives CDR1 MNHEY, CDR2 SMNVEV (reference sequence). The CDR3, as DNA: TGTGCCAGCAGTTTAAGTAGCGGGGGGGAGTATACGCAGTATTTT. Translating gives CASSLSSGGEYTQYF.

Ten or more counts support this clonotype. The CDR3 bases are TGTGCCAGCAGCTCGCGACTAGCGGGGGGGCCTGATAGCACAGATACGCAGTATTTT. Protein: CASSSRLAGGPDSTDTQYF. The V and J genes are TRBV7-6 and TRBJ2-3; 14 bases are shared with TRBD2. From germline, CDR1 is SGHVS and CDR2 FNYEAQ. The CDR3 consists of 19 residues. After removal of 4 bases from V and 0 bases from J, the junction contained 9 bases not matched to a gene.

The rearrangement links TRBV4-1 to TRBJ1-4, with 7 bases matching TRBD1. The CDR3 totals 17 residues. V gave up 1 base and J gave up 4 bases; unmatched junction bases: 9. CDR1 MGHRA and CDR2 YSYEKL come from the germline V gene. CDR3 nucleotide sequence: TGCGCCAGCAGCCAAGGGACAGGCGGGATACTTAATGAAAAACTGTTTTTT. Its protein product is CASSQGTGGILNEKLFF.